This T cell receptor (beta chain) originates from a study of regulatory T cells in long-lasting Graves disease. Arm-PCR of CDR3 regions and iRepertoire HTBI primers were the basis on which TCR beta libraries were built. One entry per CDR3 protein, called by TCRdb with MiXCR from the multiplex PCR reads. The repertoire holds about 310,000 distinct CDR3 sequences, with 22% as singletons. Time point defined: persistent/refractory GD, antithyroid drugs over 5 years with positive TRAb. The TCR library used RNA extracted from PBMCs. Sequenced material: peripheral blood mononuclear cells (PBMCs), taken when the disease was refractory, from a patient treated with antithyroid drugs. The clonotype comes from a female donor with Graves disease.

The CDR3 loop reads CASSPTRGSRETQYF. For the CDR3, the DNA is TGTGCCAGCAGCCCTACCCGGGGCAGTAGGGAGACCCAGTACTTC. The V call is TRBV6-1, the J call TRBJ2-5; D possibly matches TRBD1 or TRBD2 (5 bases each). Germline CDR1 reads MNHNS; CDR2 reads SASEGT. This CDR3 spans 15 amino acids. Trimming shortened V by 6 bases and J by 5 bases, and 19 bases separated the two germline ends.